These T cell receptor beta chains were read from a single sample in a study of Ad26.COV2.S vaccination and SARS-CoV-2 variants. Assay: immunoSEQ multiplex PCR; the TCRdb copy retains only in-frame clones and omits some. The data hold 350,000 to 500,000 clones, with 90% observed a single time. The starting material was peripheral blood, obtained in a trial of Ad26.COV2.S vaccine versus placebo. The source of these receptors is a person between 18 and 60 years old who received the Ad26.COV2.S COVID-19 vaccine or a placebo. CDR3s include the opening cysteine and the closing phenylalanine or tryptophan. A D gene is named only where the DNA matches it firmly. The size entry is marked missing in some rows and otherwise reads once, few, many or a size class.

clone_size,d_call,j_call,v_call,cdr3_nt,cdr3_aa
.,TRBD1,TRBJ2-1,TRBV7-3,TGTGCCAGCAGCCCTGACAGGGGGCGAGACAATGAGCAGTTCTTC,CASSPDRGRDNEQFF
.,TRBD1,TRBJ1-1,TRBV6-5,TGTGCCAGCACCGGGCCGGGACAGCTGAACACTGAAGCTTTCTTT,CASTGPGQLNTEAFF
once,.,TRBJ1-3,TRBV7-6,TGTGCCAGCAGCCCCCAACCGTTCTCTGGAAACACCATATATTTT,CASSPQPFSGNTIYF
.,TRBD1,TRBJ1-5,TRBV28,TGTGCCAGCAGAAACTCAGGGGGATACAATCAGCCCCAGCATTTT,CASRNSGGYNQPQHF
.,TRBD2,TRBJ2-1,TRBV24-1,TGTGCCACCAGTGAACCACCTACTAGCGGGAAGGGGGATGAGCAGTTCTTC,CATSEPPTSGKGDEQFF
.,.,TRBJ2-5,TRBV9,TGTGCCAGCAGCGTAAGGCAGGGGGGTTGGGAGACCCAGTACTTC,CASSVRQGGWETQYF
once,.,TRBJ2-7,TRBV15,TGTGCCACCAGCAGAGGGCTTCAAGGGATTGAGCAGTACTTC,CATSRGLQGIEQYF
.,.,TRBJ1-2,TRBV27,TGTGCCAGCAGGGGAAACTATGGCTACACCTTC,CASRGNYGYTF
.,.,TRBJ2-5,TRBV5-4,TGTGCCAGCAGCTGGGACCCGGACAGACGGCAAGAGACCCAGTACTTC,CASSWDPDRRQETQYF
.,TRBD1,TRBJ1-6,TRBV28,TGTGCCAGCAGTGATAGGACAGGGGGCGCTTCGGCCAATAATTCACCCCTCCACTTT,CASSDRTGGASANNSPLHF
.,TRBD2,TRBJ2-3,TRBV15,TGTGCCACCAGCCGGCTGACTAGCGGGAGTGCAGATACGCAGTATTTT,CATSRLTSGSADTQYF
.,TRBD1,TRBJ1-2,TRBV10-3,TGTGCCATCAGTGGAGGACAGGGGATTAACTATGGCTACACCTTC,CAISGGQGINYGYTF
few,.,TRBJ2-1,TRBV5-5,TGTGCCAGCAGCTTGAGTAGCAGGGCCCCTGAGCAGTTCTTC,CASSLSSRAPEQFF
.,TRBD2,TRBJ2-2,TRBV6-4,TGTGCCAGCACCCAGACTAGCGGGGAGGGAGCTACCGGGGAGCTGTTTTTT,CASTQTSGEGATGELFF
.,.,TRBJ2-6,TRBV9,TGTGCCAGCAGCGGCCACTATCCTGGGGCCAACGTCCTGACTTTC,CASSGHYPGANVLTF
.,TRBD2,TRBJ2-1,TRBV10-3,TGTGCCATCAGTGACGGTTCTAGCGGCAATGAGCAGTTCTTC,CAISDGSSGNEQFF
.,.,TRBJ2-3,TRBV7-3,TGTGCCAGCAGCTTAAGGGGTATGAGAGGGACAGATACGCAGTATTTT,CASSLRGMRGTDTQYF
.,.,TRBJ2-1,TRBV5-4,TGTGCCAGCAGCCCCGGGACCACCTTATCCTACAATGAGCAGTTCTTC,CASSPGTTLSYNEQFF
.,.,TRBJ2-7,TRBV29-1,TGCAGCGTTGGGGGGGCCGGGGACAACTACGAGCAGTACTTC,CSVGGAGDNYEQYF
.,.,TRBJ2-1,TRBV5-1,TGCGCCAGCGCGGCAGCGGACTACTCCTACAATGAGCAGTTCTTC,CASAAADYSYNEQFF
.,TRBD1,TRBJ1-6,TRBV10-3,TGTGCCACCAGAGACAGGGGAACTTCCTATAATTCACCCCTCCACTTT,CATRDRGTSYNSPLHF
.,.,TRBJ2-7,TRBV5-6,TGTGCCAGCAGCTTTCGTCGGGGATCCTACGAGCAGTACTTC,CASSFRRGSYEQYF
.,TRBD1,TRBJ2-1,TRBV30,TGTGCCTGGACTCCCGGGACAGGGTTATCCAATGAGCAGTTCTTC,CAWTPGTGLSNEQFF
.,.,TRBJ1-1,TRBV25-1,TGTGCCAGCAGTGATACCCAGGTGCTCGACACTGAAGCTTTCTTT,CASSDTQVLDTEAFF
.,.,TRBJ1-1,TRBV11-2,TGTGCCAGCAGCTTAGGTGGTGGAGGCCGGATCGGGGTGAACACTGAAGCTTTCTTT,CASSLGGGGRIGVNTEAFF
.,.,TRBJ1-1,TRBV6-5,TGTGCCAGCAGTTGGCGGTCGGACACTGAAGCTTTCTTT,CASSWRSDTEAFF
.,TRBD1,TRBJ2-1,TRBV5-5,TGTGCCAGCAGCTTGGTGATATTCGGGACAGGGGGCAATGAGCAGTTCTTC,CASSLVIFGTGGNEQFF
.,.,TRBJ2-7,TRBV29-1,TGCAGCGTTGGGCTGATGGGATCCTACGAGCAGTACTTC,CSVGLMGSYEQYF
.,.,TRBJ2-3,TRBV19,TGTGCCAGTAGTATAGATCTCCGGGGAGATACGCAGTATTTT,CASSIDLRGDTQYF
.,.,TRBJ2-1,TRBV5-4,TGTGCCAGCAGTCCGCAGGTGGGAAGCTCCTACAATGAGCAGTTCTTC,CASSPQVGSSYNEQFF
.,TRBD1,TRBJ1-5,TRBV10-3,TGTGCCACCTGCGGGCAGGGGGGCCAGCCCCAGCATTTT,CATCGQGGQPQHF
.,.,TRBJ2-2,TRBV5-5,TGTGCCAGCAGAGCTGTGGGACATTCCGGGGAGCTGTTTTTT,CASRAVGHSGELFF
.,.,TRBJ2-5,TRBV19,TGTGCCAGTCGCAAGACGCCCGGGGCGGAGACCCAGTACTTC,CASRKTPGAETQYF
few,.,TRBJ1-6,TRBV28,TGTGCCAGCAGTTTAGAGCTTAGCAATTCACCCCTCCACTTT,CASSLELSNSPLHF
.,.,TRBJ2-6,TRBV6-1,TGTGCCAGCAGTGAATGGGGGCGCTTTTCGTCTGGGGCCAACGTCCTGACTTTC,CASSEWGRFSSGANVLTF
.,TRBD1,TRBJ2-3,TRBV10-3,TGTGCCATCAGTGATGACAGGGTGGGGACAGATACGCAGTATTTT,CAISDDRVGTDTQYF
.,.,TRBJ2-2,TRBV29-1,TGCAGCGTTTCGTGGGGGGCCGGCGGGGAGCTGTTTTTT,CSVSWGAGGELFF
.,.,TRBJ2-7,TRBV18,TGTGCCAGCTCACACGCAGGTCGTGTAGTCCCCTACGAGCAGTACTTC,CASSHAGRVVPYEQYF
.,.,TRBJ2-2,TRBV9,TGTGCCAGCAGCGTTTCACGAGCGAACACCGGGGAGCTGTTTTTT,CASSVSRANTGELFF
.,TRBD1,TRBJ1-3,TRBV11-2,TGTGCCAGCAGCTTAGAATTCAGCGGGATGGGACAGTCCCCTGGAAACACCATATATTTT,CASSLEFSGMGQSPGNTIYF
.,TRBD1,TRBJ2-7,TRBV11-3,TGTGCCAGCAGCCCCCGGGACAGCCCCTACGAGCAGTACTTC,CASSPRDSPYEQYF
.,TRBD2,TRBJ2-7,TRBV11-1,TGTGCCAGCAGCCCGGGGGGGGCCGTGTTCTCCTACGAGCAGTACTTC,CASSPGGAVFSYEQYF
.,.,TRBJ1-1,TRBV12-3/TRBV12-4,TGTGCCAGCAGTTTCGGGGGGGACACTGAAGCTTTCTTT,CASSFGGDTEAFF
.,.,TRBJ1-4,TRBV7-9,TGTGCCAGCAGAGGAAGGGTAGAAGAAAAACTGTTTTTT,CASRGRVEEKLFF
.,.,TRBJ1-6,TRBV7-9,TGTGCCAGCAGCCCTCGCAATTCACCCCTCCACTTT,CASSPRNSPLHF
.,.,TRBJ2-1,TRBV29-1,TGCAGCGTTCCGACAGCGTTCGGAATTCACAATGAGCAGTTCTTC,CSVPTAFGIHNEQFF
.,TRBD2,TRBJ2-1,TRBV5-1,TGCGCCAGCAGCTTGGCCAGCGGGAGATTTAATGAGCAGTTCTTC,CASSLASGRFNEQFF
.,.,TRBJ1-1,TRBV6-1,TGTGCCAGCAGTGAACCTGACACTGAAGCTTTCTTT,CASSEPDTEAFF
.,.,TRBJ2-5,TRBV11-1,TGTGCCAGCAGCTTAGGGGGGCAGCTCCAAGAGACCCAGTACTTC,CASSLGGQLQETQYF
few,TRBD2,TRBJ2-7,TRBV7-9,TGTGCCAGCAGCTCGGGACTAGCTCTTACCTACGAGCAGTACTTC,CASSSGLALTYEQYF
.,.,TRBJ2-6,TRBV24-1,TGTGCCACCAGCCGCGGACCGATCTCTGGGGCCAACGTCCTGACTTTC,CATSRGPISGANVLTF
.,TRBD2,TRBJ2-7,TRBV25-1,TGTGCCAGCAGCAGCCGAGGACTAGCGGGGGCCTACGAGCAGTACTTC,CASSSRGLAGAYEQYF
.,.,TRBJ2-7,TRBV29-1,TGCAGCATTGAGAAACCGGGTCAGTCCTACGAGCAGTACTTC,CSIEKPGQSYEQYF
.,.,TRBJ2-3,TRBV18,TGTGCCAGCTCACCAAAGCTCCCTACGCAGTATTTT,CASSPKLPTQYF
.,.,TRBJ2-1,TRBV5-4,TGTGCCAGCGGGCTTGGAGGCGGGGTCGGTCCCAATGAGCAGTTCTTC,CASGLGGGVGPNEQFF
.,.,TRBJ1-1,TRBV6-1,TGTGCCAGCAGTGATGACCAGATCATAAACACTGAAGCTTTCTTT,CASSDDQIINTEAFF
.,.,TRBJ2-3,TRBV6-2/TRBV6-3,TGTGCCAGCAGTTACCGAGACAGGCACACAGATACGCAGTATTTT,CASSYRDRHTDTQYF
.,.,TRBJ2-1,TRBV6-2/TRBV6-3,TGTGCCAGCAGTTACTCGGGGCCCTACAATGAGCAGTTCTTC,CASSYSGPYNEQFF
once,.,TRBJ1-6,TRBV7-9,TGTGCCAGCAGCTACTCCAATTCACCCCTCCACTTT,CASSYSNSPLHF